The T cell receptor (beta chain) under discussion was sequenced for a study of CD8 T cells in Susac syndrome. Germline CDR1 reads SNHLY; CDR2 reads FYNNEI. CDR3 length: 13 residues. Trimming removed 6 bases from V and 2 bases from J, with 8 bases in between. Whole-study findings and limits: In its TCR sequencing and HLA analysis, the study acknowledged that the number of individuals was relatively small.

In the case of this clonotype: What it binds is unknown.

RNA in amounts of roughly 0.5 to 1 ug was reverse transcribed with random hexamers. Multiplex immunoSEQ PCR targeted 54 Vbeta and 13 Jbeta TCR beta segments. TCRdb re-derived calls from the immunoSEQ multiplex PCR reads in MiXCR, one entry per CDR3 protein. The repertoire includes some 150,000 distinct CDR3 sequences, roughly 95% of them detected once, and 0.14% to 0.15% sits in the top ten. The specimen sequenced was CD8+ T cells from PBMCs. This rearrangement joins TRBV2 to TRBJ2-1; D is unclear. The receptor was isolated from a human donor with multiple sclerosis. CDR3 region: CASSHRTYNEQFF. In DNA form, the CDR3 reads TGTGCCAGCAGCCATCGGACCTACAATGAGCAGTTCTTC.